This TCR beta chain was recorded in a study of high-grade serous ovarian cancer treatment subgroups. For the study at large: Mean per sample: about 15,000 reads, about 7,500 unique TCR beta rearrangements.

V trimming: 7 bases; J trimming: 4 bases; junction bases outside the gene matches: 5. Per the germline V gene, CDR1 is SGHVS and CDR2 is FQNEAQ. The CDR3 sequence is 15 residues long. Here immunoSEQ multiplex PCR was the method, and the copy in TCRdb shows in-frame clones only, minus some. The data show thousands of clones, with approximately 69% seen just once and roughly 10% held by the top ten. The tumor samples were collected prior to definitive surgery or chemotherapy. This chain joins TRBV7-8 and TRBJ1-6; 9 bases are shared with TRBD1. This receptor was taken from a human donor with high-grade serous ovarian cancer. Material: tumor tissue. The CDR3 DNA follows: TGTGCCAGCACCTGGGACAGGGCTTATAATTCACCCCTCCACTTT. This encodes CASTWDRAYNSPLHF. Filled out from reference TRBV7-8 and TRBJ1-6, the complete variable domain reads GAGVSQSPRYKVAKRGQDVALRCDPISGHVSLFWYQQALGQGPEFLTYFQNEAQLDKSGLPSDRFFAERPEGSVSTLKIQRTQQEDSAVYLCASTWDRAYNSPLHFGNGTRLTVT.